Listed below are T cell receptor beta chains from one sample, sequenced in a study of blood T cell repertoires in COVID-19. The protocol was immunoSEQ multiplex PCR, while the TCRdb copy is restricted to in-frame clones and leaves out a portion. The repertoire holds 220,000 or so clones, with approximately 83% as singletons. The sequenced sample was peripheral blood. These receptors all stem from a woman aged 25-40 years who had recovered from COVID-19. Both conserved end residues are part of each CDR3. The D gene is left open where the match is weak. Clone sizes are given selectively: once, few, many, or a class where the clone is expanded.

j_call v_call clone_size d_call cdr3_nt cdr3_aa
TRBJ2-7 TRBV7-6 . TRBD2 TGTGCCAGCAGCCCACTCTCGGGGCGGGAGTACAACGAGCAGTACTTC CASSPLSGREYNEQYF
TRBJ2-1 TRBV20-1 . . TGCAGTGCTAGACAGGGCCATGAGCAGTTCTTC CSARQGHEQFF
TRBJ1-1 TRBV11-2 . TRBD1 TGTGCCAGCAGCTCCTACAGGGGGCAGCGCGGCACTGAAGCTTTCTTT CASSSYRGQRGTEAFF
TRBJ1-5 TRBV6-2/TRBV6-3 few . TGTGCCAGCAGTTACGGGTTCCGGGGGTATCAGCCCCAGCATTTT CASSYGFRGYQPQHF
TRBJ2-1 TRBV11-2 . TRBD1 TGTGCCAGCGGGATAGACAGGGGTCTACACAATGAGCAGTTCTTC CASGIDRGLHNEQFF
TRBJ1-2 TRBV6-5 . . TGTGCCAGCAGTTATGGACGGGAGGTAGGGTATGGCTACACCTTC CASSYGREVGYGYTF
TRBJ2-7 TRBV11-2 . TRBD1 TGTGCCAGCAGCTCCATCCGGGACAGGGTAGGCGAGCAGTACTTC CASSSIRDRVGEQYF
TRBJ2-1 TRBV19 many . TGTGCCAGTAGTATTTGGGGGCGGCCCAATGAGCAGTTCTTC CASSIWGRPNEQFF
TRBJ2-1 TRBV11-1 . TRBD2 TGTGCCAGCAGCTTAGCTCCGGGACTAGCTCAGGAGCAGTTCTTC CASSLAPGLAQEQFF
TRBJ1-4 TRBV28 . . TGTGCCAGCAGTCCCCTACGGATGGGGGGTGCAACTAATGAAAAACTGTTTTTT CASSPLRMGGATNEKLFF
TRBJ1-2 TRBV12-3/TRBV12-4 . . TGTGCCAGCAGCCCGACAGTTAACTATGGCTACACCTTC CASSPTVNYGYTF
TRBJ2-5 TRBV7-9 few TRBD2 TGTGCCAGCAGCTTAGTGGGACTAGCCGAGACCCAGTACTTC CASSLVGLAETQYF
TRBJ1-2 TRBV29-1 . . TGCAGCGTTTCGGTTGGCTACACCTTC CSVSVGYTF
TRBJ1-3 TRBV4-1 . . TGCGCCAGCAGCCAAGACAGGGGTACAGGAAACACCATATATTTT CASSQDRGTGNTIYF
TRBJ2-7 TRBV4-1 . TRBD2 TGCGCCAGCAGCCAGGGACTAGCGTTGGCCTACGAGCAGTACTTC CASSQGLALAYEQYF
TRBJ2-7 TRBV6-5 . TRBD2 TGTGCCAGCAGTTTACGACTAGCGGGAGACCACGAGCAGTACTTC CASSLRLAGDHEQYF
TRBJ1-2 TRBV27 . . TGTGCCAGCAGTTCCTCGGGTTTTGGGTTAAGCTATGGCTACACCTTC CASSSSGFGLSYGYTF
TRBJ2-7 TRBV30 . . TGTGCCTGGAGCCACTCAGGGCCAGACGAGCAGTACTTC CAWSHSGPDEQYF
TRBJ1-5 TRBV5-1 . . TGCGCCAGCGGAAACGACAGTGGGCCGCCGGGGCCCCAGCATTTT CASGNDSGPPGPQHF
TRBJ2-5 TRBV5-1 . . TGCGCCAGCAGCTTGGGGTCGGGGGAAGAGACCCAGTACTTC CASSLGSGEETQYF
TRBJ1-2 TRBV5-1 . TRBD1 TGCGCCAGCAGCCCACGGACGACAGGGTCTCGGGGCTACACCTTC CASSPRTTGSRGYTF
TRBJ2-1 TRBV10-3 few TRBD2 TGTGCCATCAGGGGGACTAGCGGAGGGGATTACAATGAGCAGTTCTTC CAIRGTSGGDYNEQFF
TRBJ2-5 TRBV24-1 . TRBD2 TGTGCCACCAGTGATTTTTCCCTAGCGGGAGGAGGAGAGACCCAGTACTTC CATSDFSLAGGGETQYF
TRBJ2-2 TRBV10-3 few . TGTGCCTCCTCTGGGGGAGGTCGGGCCGGGGAGCTGTTTTTT CASSGGGRAGELFF
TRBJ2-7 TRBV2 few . TGTGCCAGCAGTGAGGAGGGACAGTCTCGGTTCTTGGAGCAGTACTTC CASSEEGQSRFLEQYF
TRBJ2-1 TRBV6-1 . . TGTGCCAGCAGTGAAAATTATGGGGGGAATGAGCAGTTCTTC CASSENYGGNEQFF
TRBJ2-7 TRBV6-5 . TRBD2 TGTGCCAGCGGGGGACTAGCGGTTGCCTACGAGCAGTACTTC CASGGLAVAYEQYF
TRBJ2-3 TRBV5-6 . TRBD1 TGTGCCAGCAGCTTGTATGGCGGACAGGGAACAGATACGCAGTATTTT CASSLYGGQGTDTQYF
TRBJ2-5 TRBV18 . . TGTGCCAGCTCGGAAAGGGGGGGCGTCGAGACCCAGTACTTC CASSERGGVETQYF
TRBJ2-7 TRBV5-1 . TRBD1 TGCGCCAGCAGGTACCGGGACAGGGGGCTAGAGCAGTACTTC CASRYRDRGLEQYF
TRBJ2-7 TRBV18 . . TGTGCCAGCTCCCCCGACAGGACGAACTACGAGCAGTACTTC CASSPDRTNYEQYF
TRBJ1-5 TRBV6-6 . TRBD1 TGTGCCAGCAGCTCTCGACAGGGGAGCAATCAGCCCCAGCATTTT CASSSRQGSNQPQHF
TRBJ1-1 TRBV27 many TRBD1 TGTGCCAGCATGGGACAGGGAAGGACTGAAGCTTTCTTT CASMGQGRTEAFF
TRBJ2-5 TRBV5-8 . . TGTGCCAGCAGCCTAGGGGCAGGTACCCTACAAGAGACCCAGTACTTC CASSLGAGTLQETQYF
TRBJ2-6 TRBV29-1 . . TGCAGCGTCGACACCGGCTCTGGGGCCAACGTCCTGACTTTC CSVDTGSGANVLTF
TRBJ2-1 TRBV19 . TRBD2 TGTGCCAGTAGTAGGGCTAGCGGCCAGGGGCAGTTCTTC CASSRASGQGQFF
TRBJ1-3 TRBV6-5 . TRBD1 TGTGCCAGCAGCAAGGACAGGGGGTCTGGAAACACCATATATTTT CASSKDRGSGNTIYF
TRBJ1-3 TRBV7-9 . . TGTGCCAGCAGATACAAAGGGAAGGGGTTGGGAAACACCATATATTTT CASRYKGKGLGNTIYF
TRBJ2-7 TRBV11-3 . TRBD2 TGTGCCAGCAGCTTAGCTAGCGGATCAAACTACGAGCAGTACTTC CASSLASGSNYEQYF
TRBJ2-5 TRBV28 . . TGTGCCAGCAGCCAAAGACTGGAAGAAGAGACCCAGTACTTC CASSQRLEEETQYF
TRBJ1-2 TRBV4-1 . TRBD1 TGCGCCAGCAGCCCGGGACAGGGAGCTAACTATGGCTACACCTTC CASSPGQGANYGYTF
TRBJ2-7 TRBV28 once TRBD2 TGTGCCAGCAGCTTGGGACTAGCGGGGAAACTGACCTACGAGCAGTACTTC CASSLGLAGKLTYEQYF
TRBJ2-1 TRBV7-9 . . TGTGCCAGCAGCCCTCCGGGTAGCGGTATTAAGCAGTTCTTC CASSPPGSGIKQFF
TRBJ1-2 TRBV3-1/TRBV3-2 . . TGTGCCAGCAGCCCCCAGGGGATTCGTGGCTACACCTTC CASSPQGIRGYTF
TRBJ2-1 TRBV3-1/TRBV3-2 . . TGTGCCAGCAGCTCGTCCCGCTACAATGAGCAGTTCTTC CASSSSRYNEQFF
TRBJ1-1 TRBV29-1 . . TGCAGCGTTCAGAGAAGAGGGGCTTTCTTT CSVQRRGAFF
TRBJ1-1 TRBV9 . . TGTGCCAGCAGCCATTCAGGAGGGGCTGAAGCTTTCTTT CASSHSGGAEAFF
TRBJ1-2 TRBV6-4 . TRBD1 TGTGCCAGCAGTGACTCGAGTCTTTTCATCTTGAGGGACAGGGGAGATGGCTACACCTTC CASSDSSLFILRDRGDGYTF
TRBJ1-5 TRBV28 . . TGTGCCAGCAGTCCCTCCCCGGGAGGTCGGGGGGAGCCCCAGCATTTT CASSPSPGGRGEPQHF
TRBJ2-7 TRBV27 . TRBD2 TGTGCCAGCAGTTTATCGAAAGACTCTAGCGGGATCTACGAGCAGTACTTC CASSLSKDSSGIYEQYF
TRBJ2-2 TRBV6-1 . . TGTGCCAGCAGTGAAGCGCTTCTGGGGGGAGCCAACACCGGGGAGCTGTTTTTT CASSEALLGGANTGELFF
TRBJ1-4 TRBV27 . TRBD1 TGTGCCAGCAGTTGGACAGGGGAAGTATGGGAAAAACTGTTTTTT CASSWTGEVWEKLFF
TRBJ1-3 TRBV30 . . TGTGCCTGGAGCGCAGACAGAACTTTCTCTGGAAACACCATATATTTT CAWSADRTFSGNTIYF
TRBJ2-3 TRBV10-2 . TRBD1 TGCGCCAGCAGGGGGACAGGGGGATTCAATACGCAGTATTTT CASRGTGGFNTQYF
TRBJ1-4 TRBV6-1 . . TGTGCCAGCAGTGAAAAACGGGGTCGTAGTCTTAATGAAAAACTGTTTTTT CASSEKRGRSLNEKLFF
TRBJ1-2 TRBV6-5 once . TGTGCCAGCAGCCCAAGGAGGACGGCCAACTATGGCTACACCTTC CASSPRRTANYGYTF
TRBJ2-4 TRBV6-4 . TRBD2 TGTGCCAGCAGTGACTCTAACCTCGAGCGGGGGCCCTCTTTAGCCAAAAACATTCAGTACTTC CASSDSNLERGPSLAKNIQYF